These 32 T cell receptor beta chains were sequenced from one sample in a study of identical twins. TCRdb re-derived calls from the 5' RACE reads in MiXCR, one entry per CDR3 protein. The sample records 700,000 or so distinct CDR3 sequences, roughly 8% being singletons. These data also featured in a second study, about yellow fever vaccine responses in identical twins.

Sequenced material: PBMCs. The receptors here all came from a woman aged 18 to 35 in good health.

V usage is TRBV29-1 and J usage is TRBJ2-7; 8 nucleotides align to TRBD2. The CDR3 sequence is 13 residues long. CDR1 and CDR2 (germline): SQVTM, ANQGSEA. The ends lost 1 base at V and 7 bases at J; junction bases unmatched: 6. In nucleotides, the CDR3 is TGCAGCGTTGAAGGCGGGGGGCGCGAAGAGCAGTACTTC. It encodes CSVEGGGREEQYF.

This clonotype came up many times. The rearrangement links TRBV10-2 to TRBJ1-6; TRBD1 matches at 7 bases. V lost 7 bases, J lost 6 bases, and 9 bases stayed unmatched. CDR3 length: 15 amino acids. Germline V gives CDR1 WSHSY, CDR2 SAAADI. The CDR3 is CASINTGTVNSPLHF. In DNA, the CDR3 is TGCGCCAGCATCAATACCGGGACAGTTAATTCACCCCTCCACTTT.

This clonotype appeared many times. This chain joins TRBV7-9 and TRBJ2-7, with TRBD1 matching 12 bases. V trimming: 3 bases; J trimming: 7 bases; junction bases outside the gene matches: 4. Per germline, CDR1 SEHNR and CDR2 FQNEAQ (reference sequence). CDR3 length equals 14 residues. CDR3 residues: CASSLSGQGAEQYF. CDR3 nucleotides: TGTGCCAGCAGCTTGTCGGGACAGGGGGCAGAGCAGTACTTC. Supplemented by reference TRBV7-9 and TRBJ2-7, the full variable domain reads DTGVSQNPRHKITKRGQNVTFRCDPISEHNRLYWYRQTLGQGPEFLTYFQNEAQLEKSRLLSDRFSAERPKGSFSTLEIQRTEQGDSAMYLCASSLSGQGAEQYFGPGTRLTVT.

V is TRBV7-9 and J is TRBJ1-2; TRBD1 aligns across 11 bases. Germline CDR1 is SEHNR and CDR2 is FQNEAQ (reference sequence). V lost 4 bases, J lost 5 bases, and 12 bases stayed unmatched. The CDR3 totals 17 residues. CDR3 region: CASSYGPGQGDPYGYTF. For the CDR3, the DNA is TGTGCCAGCAGCTATGGACCGGGACAGGGGGATCCATATGGCTACACCTTC. Looking up the rest from reference TRBV7-9 and TRBJ1-2 gives the full variable domain: DTGVSQNPRHKITKRGQNVTFRCDPISEHNRLYWYRQTLGQGPEFLTYFQNEAQLEKSRLLSDRFSAERPKGSFSTLEIQRTEQGDSAMYLCASSYGPGQGDPYGYTFGSGTRLTVV.

This clonotype was seen many times. This sequence joins TRBV6-6 and TRBJ2-1, with D maybe TRBD2 (5 bases). The CDR3 has 12 amino acids. The ends were cut back, 7 bases at V and 5 bases at J, with 9 bases in the middle. Germline V gene data show CDR1 as MNHNY and CDR2 as SVGAGI (reference sequence). The CDR3 loop is CASKRTDNEQFF. As DNA, the CDR3 is TGTGCCAGCAAAAGGACTGACAATGAGCAGTTCTTC.

This clonotype came up many times. One end of the junction varies from germline; a read error may be responsible. J is TRBJ2-7 and V is TRBV7-9, with D possibly TRBD1 on 6 matching bases. This CDR3 spans 13 amino acids. In germline, CDR1 is SEHNR, CDR2 FQNEAQ (reference sequence). DNA of the CDR3: TGTGCCAGCAACTTACCAGGGGTCTACGAGCAGTACTTC. It specifies CASNLPGVYEQYF.

This clonotype appeared many times. The chain combines TRBV6-2 or TRBV6-3 with TRBJ2-1, with D possibly matching TRBD2 (6 bases). CDR1 is MNHEY, CDR2 SVGEGT, per germline. Trimming took off 2 bases at V and 9 bases at J, with 8 bases between the two ends. The length of the CDR3 is 12 residues. The CDR3 spells CASSYLGGEQFF. The CDR3, as DNA: TGTGCCAGCAGTTACCTGGGGGGTGAGCAGTTCTTC.

Here the CDR3 reads CASSGLAAETQYF. In DNA, the CDR3 is TGTGCCAGCAGCGGACTAGCGGCAGAGACCCAGTACTTC. The rearrangement links TRBV6-2 or TRBV6-3 to TRBJ2-5; 10 positions agree with TRBD2. Germline trimming cut 6 bases from V and 4 bases from J; bases unmatched to any gene: 2. CDR3 length: 13 amino acids. The germline CDR1 and CDR2 sequences are MNHEY and SVGEGT.

The chain has TRBV5-1 and TRBJ2-1; 11 bases map to TRBD2. V lost 7 bases, J lost 7 bases, and 19 bases stayed unmatched. The CDR3 runs to 18 residues. Per germline, CDR1 SGHRS and CDR2 YFSETQ. The CDR3 here is CASRRAPAVAGGNNEQFF. The CDR3, as DNA: TGCGCCAGCCGCCGAGCCCCCGCGGTAGCGGGGGGGAATAATGAGCAGTTCTTC. Complete variable domain (other parts from reference TRBV5-1 and TRBJ2-1): KAGVTQTPRYLIKTRGQQVTLSCSPISGHRSVSWYQQTPGQGLQFLFEYFSETQRNKGNFPGRFSGRQFSNSRSEMNVSTLELGDSALYLCASRRAPAVAGGNNEQFFGPGTRLTVL.

The chain has TRBV20-1 and TRBJ1-1; a possible D gene is TRBD1 (6 bases). Trimming pared 1 base from V and 7 bases from J, leaving 7 bases between. In germline, CDR1 is DFQATT, CDR2 SNEGSKA (reference sequence). The CDR3 length is 11 residues. The CDR3 bases are TGCAGTGCTAGAGCGACAGGTGAAGCTTTCTTT. Protein: CSARATGEAFF.

The V call is TRBV7-9, the J call TRBJ2-2, with TRBD1 as a possible D gene (5 bases). From germline, CDR1 is SEHNR and CDR2 FQNEAQ (reference sequence). Trimming shortened V by 1 base and J by 6 bases, and 18 bases separated the two germline ends. The CDR3 consists of 17 residues. CDR3 protein: CASSLVGAVRSAGELFF. DNA of the CDR3: TGTGCCAGCAGCTTAGTAGGGGCAGTTCGCTCCGCCGGGGAGCTGTTTTTT. The full variable domain, rest sourced from reference TRBV7-9 and TRBJ2-2, is DTGVSQNPRHKITKRGQNVTFRCDPISEHNRLYWYRQTLGQGPEFLTYFQNEAQLEKSRLLSDRFSAERPKGSFSTLEIQRTEQGDSAMYLCASSLVGAVRSAGELFFGEGSRLTVL.

This clonotype showed up just a few times. The chain couples TRBV5-1 to TRBJ2-3, with D perhaps TRBD2 (5 bases). The V end lost 4 bases, the J end lost 0 bases, and 18 bases lay between the germline ends. Per germline, CDR1 SGHRS and CDR2 YFSETQ. The CDR3 is 17 residues long. The CDR3 DNA reads TGCGCCAGCAGCCCGGACTTACCGGGAATAAGCACAGATACGCAGTATTTT. Amino acids: CASSPDLPGISTDTQYF.

The chain employs TRBV19 and TRBJ2-5, with a weak D call TRBD1 (6 bases). V shed 5 bases and J shed 4 bases, with 17 bases lying between them. Germline CDR1 reads LNHDA; CDR2 reads SQIVND (reference sequence). The CDR3 sequence is 15 residues long. CDR3 sequence: CASSANQGNGETQYF. The CDR3 nucleotides are TGTGCCAGTAGTGCGAATCAGGGGAACGGAGAGACCCAGTACTTC.

V is TRBV27 and J is TRBJ2-2; D assignment may be TRBD1 or TRBD2 (5 bases each). This CDR3 comprises 16 residues. Germline CDR1 and CDR2: MNHEY and SMNVEV (reference sequence). V gave up 4 bases and J gave up 4 bases, with 16 bases separating them. The CDR3, as DNA: TGTGCCAGCAGTTCGTCCGGGACGCTTATCACCGGGGAGCTGTTTTTT. Its protein is CASSSSGTLITGELFF.

This clonotype was seen a handful of times. This chain joins TRBV12-3 or TRBV12-4 and TRBJ2-3; possible D gene TRBD2, 5 bases. The ends were cut back, 6 bases at V and 5 bases at J, with 15 bases in the middle. This CDR3 spans 14 amino acids. CDR3 loop: CASRKEVIIDTQYF. CDR3 coding DNA: TGTGCCAGCAGAAAGGAGGTGATTATAGATACGCAGTATTTT.

This clonotype was picked up many times. This rearrangement joins TRBV20-1 to TRBJ2-7, with D perhaps matching TRBD1 (6 bases). This CDR3 has 18 amino acids. The V and J ends lost 0 bases and 3 bases respectively, with 24 bases between them. Germline V gene data show CDR1 as DFQATT and CDR2 as SNEGSKA (reference sequence). DNA of the CDR3: TGCAGTGCTAGAGACACAGGGTCGGCACATTTCTACATCTACGAGCAGTACTTC. Residues: CSARDTGSAHFYIYEQYF.

This clonotype appeared a few times. J is TRBJ2-5 and V is TRBV7-2, with 8 positions matching TRBD1. Per germline, CDR1 SGHTA and CDR2 FQGNSA. Losses at the gene ends were 6 bases for V and 7 bases for J; bases not matched to a gene: 7. The length of the CDR3 is 13 residues. Here the CDR3 reads CASRNGQGGTQYF. The CDR3 coding sequence is TGTGCCAGCAGAAACGGACAGGGAGGGACCCAGTACTTC.

V gene TRBV4-3 combines with J gene TRBJ2-7; the D call may be TRBD1 or TRBD2 (5 bases each). This CDR3 is built from 13 residues. Per the germline V gene, CDR1 is LGHNA and CDR2 is YSLEER. The ends were cut back, 0 bases at V and 2 bases at J, with 5 bases in the middle. The CDR3 loop reads CASSQEGAYEQYF. CDR3 DNA: TGCGCCAGCAGCCAAGAGGGGGCCTACGAGCAGTACTTC.

This clonotype appeared many times. The J gene is TRBJ2-1, the V gene TRBV20-1, with 12 bases aligning to TRBD2. This CDR3 spans 15 amino acids. Germline V CDR1 and CDR2: DFQATT, SNEGSKA (reference sequence). V was pared by 5 bases and J by 8 bases, with 10 bases of the junction left unmatched. The CDR3 here is CSAGPLAGGTDEQFF. For the CDR3, the DNA is TGCAGTGCTGGGCCCCTAGCGGGAGGGACCGATGAGCAGTTCTTC.

V is TRBV29-1 and J is TRBJ1-2; possibly TRBD1 for D (5 bases). V gave up 6 bases and J gave up 4 bases, with 9 bases separating them. The CDR3 is 11 amino acids. Germline CDR1 is SQVTM and CDR2 is ANQGSEA. The CDR3 loop is CSVATAYGYTF. The CDR3 nucleotides read TGCAGCGTCGCGACAGCCTATGGCTACACCTTC.

The chain links TRBV19 to TRBJ2-3, with 12 bases matching TRBD2. The germline CDR1 and CDR2 sequences are LNHDA and SQIVND (reference sequence). V gave up 4 bases and J gave up 7 bases; unmatched junction bases: 9. The length of the CDR3 is 16 residues. DNA of the CDR3: TGTGCCAGTAGTAGCGGAACTAGCGGGAGGATGTATACGCAGTATTTT. Its protein is CASSSGTSGRMYTQYF.

This chain connects TRBV6-1 to TRBJ2-3; 7 nucleotides align to TRBD2. Germline V lookup: CDR1 MNHNS, CDR2 SASEGT. The CDR3 is 16 amino acids. With V trimmed by 7 bases and J by 13 bases, 23 bases remained unmatched. The chain's CDR3 is CASKHPTDGGTTGEYF. The CDR3 nucleotides read TGTGCCAGCAAGCACCCGACAGACGGGGGGACTACGGGGGAGTATTTT.

This clonotype was picked up many times. The gene calls are TRBV5-1 and TRBJ2-2; 10 positions agree with TRBD1. The J segment lost 3 bases and the V segment lost 4 bases, leaving 3 bases of the junction unmatched. Germline V gene lookup returns CDR1 SGHRS and CDR2 YFSETQ. The length of the CDR3 is 15 residues. The CDR3 here is CASSGTGADTGELFF. The CDR3 DNA reads as TGCGCCAGCAGCGGGACAGGGGCGGACACCGGGGAGCTGTTTTTT.

The chain couples TRBV11-1 to TRBJ2-5; no clear D gene. This CDR3 is 16 amino acids long. CDR1 is SGHAT, CDR2 FQDESV, per germline (reference sequence). V lost 5 bases, J lost 5 bases, and 21 bases lay in between. CDR3 DNA sequence: TGTGCCAGCAGCGCGGCATTTGGTCGTCTCGGGGAGACCCAGTACTTC. Translation: CASSAAFGRLGETQYF.

This chain uses TRBV12-3 or TRBV12-4 with TRBJ2-7; TRBD2 might be the D (5 bases). The V end lost 4 bases, the J end lost 6 bases, and 10 bases lay between the germline ends. The CDR3 has 12 residues. Written as DNA, the CDR3 is TGTGCCAGCAGTTACGGGGAACTCGAGCAGTACTTC. This encodes CASSYGELEQYF.

This clonotype was picked up a small number of times. The chain joins TRBV19 to TRBJ2-7; D is uncertain. CDR1 is LNHDA and CDR2 is SQIVND in the germline V gene (reference sequence). V lost 5 bases to trimming and J lost 2 bases, with 7 bases between them. This CDR3 is 12 amino acids long. The chain's CDR3 is CASSHEAYEQYF. The CDR3, as DNA: TGTGCCAGTAGTCACGAGGCCTACGAGCAGTACTTC.

V and J are TRBV7-2 and TRBJ2-6; 9 nucleotides match TRBD2. Germline-derived CDR1 and CDR2 are SGHTA and FQGNSA. CDR3 size: 17 residues. J was trimmed by 7 bases and V by 3 bases; bases with no gene match: 10. The CDR3 DNA sequence: TGTGCCAGCAGCTTTAGTGGCGGGGGGGCCATTGCCAACGTCCTGACTTTC. Amino acids: CASSFSGGGAIANVLTF.

The chain combines TRBV7-9 with TRBJ2-2, with a weak D call TRBD2 (5 bases). Germline CDR1 reads SEHNR; CDR2 reads FQNEAQ (reference sequence). This CDR3 is 14 amino acids long. Trimming took 0 bases from V and 6 from J, leaving 8 bases between them. The CDR3 coding sequence is TGTGCCAGCAGCTTAGCGGTGGGAGCCGGGGAGCTGTTTTTT. Encoded protein: CASSLAVGAGELFF.

This clonotype was detected ten times or more. The J gene is TRBJ2-3, the V gene TRBV12-3 or TRBV12-4; D may correspond to TRBD1 or TRBD2 (5 bases each). V lost 4 bases, J lost 6 bases, and 20 bases lay in between. This CDR3 is built from 16 residues. The CDR3 DNA sequence: TGTGCCAGCAGTTCCTCGGGACCGCTAGATCGCGATACGCAGTATTTT. Protein sequence: CASSSSGPLDRDTQYF.

V is TRBV20-1 and J is TRBJ2-5, with 13 bases fitting TRBD2. J was trimmed by 1 base and V by 6 bases; bases with no gene match: 5. This CDR3 contains 15 residues. Germline values: CDR1 DFQATT, CDR2 SNEGSKA (reference sequence). The CDR3 nucleotides are TGCAGTGCCCCCGGGACTAGCGGGACCCAAGAGACCCAGTACTTC. It codes for CSAPGTSGTQETQYF.

In this sample, this clonotype turned up a few times. The chain is built from TRBV4-3 and TRBJ2-1; the match to TRBD1 covers 7 bases. V was clipped by 1 base and J by 3 bases; unmatched bases: 3. CDR1 is LGHNA, CDR2 YSLEER, per germline. The CDR3 consists of 15 residues. As DNA, the CDR3 is TGCGCCAGCAGCCAAGGGGACAGACTCTACAATGAGCAGTTCTTC. This translates into CASSQGDRLYNEQFF.

This clonotype was counted at least ten times. This sequence joins TRBV15 and TRBJ2-7, with D perhaps TRBD1 (6 bases). The germline V gene has CDR1 LNHNV and CDR2 YYDKDF (reference sequence). V dropped 6 bases and J dropped 5 bases, with 14 bases sitting between them. The CDR3 is 13 amino acids. In DNA form, the CDR3 reads TGTGCCACCAGGTCAGGGGTTGCTGACGAGCAGTACTTC. This gives the protein CATRSGVADEQYF.